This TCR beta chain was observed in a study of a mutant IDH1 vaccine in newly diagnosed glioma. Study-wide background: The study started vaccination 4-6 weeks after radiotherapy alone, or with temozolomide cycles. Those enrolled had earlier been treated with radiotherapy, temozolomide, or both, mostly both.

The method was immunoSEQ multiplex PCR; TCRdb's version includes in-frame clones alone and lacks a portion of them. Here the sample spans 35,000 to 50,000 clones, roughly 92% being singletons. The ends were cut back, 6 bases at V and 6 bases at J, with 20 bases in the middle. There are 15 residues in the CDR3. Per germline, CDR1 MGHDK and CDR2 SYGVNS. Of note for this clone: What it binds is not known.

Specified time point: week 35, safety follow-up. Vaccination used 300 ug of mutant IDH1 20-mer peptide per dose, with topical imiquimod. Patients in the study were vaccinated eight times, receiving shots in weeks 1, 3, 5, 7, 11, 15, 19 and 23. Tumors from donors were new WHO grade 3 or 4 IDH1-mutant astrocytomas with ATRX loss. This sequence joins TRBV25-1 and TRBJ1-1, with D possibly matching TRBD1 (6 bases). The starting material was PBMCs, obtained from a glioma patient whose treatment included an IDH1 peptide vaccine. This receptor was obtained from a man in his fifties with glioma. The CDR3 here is CASRTGKIGSAEAFF. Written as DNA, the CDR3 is TGTGCCAGCAGAACAGGGAAAATCGGGAGTGCTGAAGCTTTCTTT.